Sequencing of this TCR beta chain was carried out in a study of blood T cell repertoires in COVID-19. The overall study: Samples taken during acute and convalescent COVID-19 were collected in the United States, Italy and Spain. The cDNA or gDNA used as material had been derived from T cells, B-cell-depleted T cells, or PBMCs.

Study processing details: Nucleated cell number was recorded as an estimate derived from reference gene primer amplification. Produced via immunoSEQ multiplex PCR; TCRdb's table is partial and in-frame only. That table is the source of V, J and clone size, and D and trimming were worked out from the DNA. The sample carries over 300,000 clones, 90% recorded once. Germline-derived CDR1 and CDR2 are SGHRS and YFSETQ. V lost 0 bases to trimming and J lost 6 bases, with 10 bases between them. The CDR3 sequence is 14 residues long. This clone occurred once. The specimen was peripheral blood. This TCR was recovered from a man between 18 and 35 years old with active or convalescent COVID-19. This chain uses TRBV5-1 with TRBJ2-4; a weak D match, TRBD2 (5 bases). The CDR3 sequence: CASSLGGQRNIQYF. Written as DNA, the CDR3 is TGCGCCAGCAGCTTGGGAGGGCAAAGAAACATTCAGTACTTC.